The 20 T cell receptor beta chains below were found in one sample sequenced in a study of blood T cells in healthy people across ages. Through a sample-barcoded 5' primer and a J-beta primer mix, a second PCR was run for roughly 6 to 11 cycles. Via MiXCR, TCRdb re-called the 5' RACE reads, giving one row per CDR3 protein. The sample contains more than 1.4 million distinct CDR3 sequences, roughly 40% of which appear only once. Sequenced sample: blood. Receptors were obtained from a woman aged 18-29 years in good health.

The genes are TRBV21-1 and TRBJ1-2; the listed D gene, TRBD1, was not tested against the DNA. TRBV21-1 is listed as a pseudogene. This CDR3 is 16 amino acids long. CDR3: CASSDYISGQGDGHTF. CDR3 nucleotide sequence: TGTGCCAGCAGCGATTATATATCGGGACAGGGGGATGGCCACACCTTC.

This clonotype was counted a few times. This rearrangement joins TRBV6-5 to TRBJ1-2, with 8 bases that match TRBD1. The CDR3 length is 14 residues. In germline, CDR1 is MNHEY, CDR2 SVGAGI. Trimming removed 4 bases from V and 5 bases from J; junction bases left unmatched: 6. The CDR3 region has the DNA TGTGCCAGCAGTTTTTGGACAGGGAATTATGGCTACACCTTC. Its translation is CASSFWTGNYGYTF.

This clonotype was detected a few times. The rearrangement links TRBV14 to TRBJ1-2, with D possibly being TRBD1 (6 bases). V was cut by 0 bases and J by 10 bases, with 15 bases left in between. This CDR3 spans 14 amino acids. Germline CDR1 is SGHDN and CDR2 is FVKESK. This chain's CDR3 is CASSQERGALPYTF. In DNA, the CDR3 is TGTGCCAGCAGCCAAGAGAGGGGGGCTCTCCCCTACACCTTC.

The chain has TRBV5-1 and TRBJ1-3; tentatively, D is TRBD1 (6 bases). Germline CDR1 and CDR2: SGHRS and YFSETQ. V lost 5 bases and J 1 base, leaving 16 bases between the germline ends. The CDR3 length is 16 residues. Written as DNA, the CDR3 is TGCGCCAGCAGATTAGACACAGGGACATCTGGAAACACCATATATTTT. Its protein product is CASRLDTGTSGNTIYF.

This clonotype was observed a handful of times. The chain carries TRBV11-2 and TRBJ2-3, with 7 bases lining up with TRBD1. The germline V gene has CDR1 SGHAT and CDR2 FQNNGV. CDR3 size: 15 residues. After removal of 5 bases from V and 6 bases from J, the junction contained 11 bases not matched to a gene. In DNA, the CDR3 is TGTGCCAGCAGCCCAGGACAGGCCCAGGAGGATACGCAGTATTTT. Translating it yields CASSPGQAQEDTQYF.

This clonotype appeared a few times. The gene calls are TRBV4-1 and TRBJ1-2, with 11 bases identical to TRBD1. Trimming cost V 0 bases and J 7 bases; bases outside gene matches: 4. The CDR3 sequence is 15 residues long. Germline loops: CDR1 MGHRA, CDR2 YSYEKL. The CDR3 bases are TGCGCCAGCAGCCAAGACGGGACAGGGGGGTTTGGCTACACCTTC. Its translation: CASSQDGTGGFGYTF.

As DNA, the CDR3 is TGTGCCAGCACAACAATTGGACAGGGTAACTATGGCTACACCTTC. The encoded protein is CASTTIGQGNYGYTF. The genes are TRBV6-1 and TRBJ1-2; 8 nucleotides line up with TRBD1. This CDR3 spans 15 amino acids. CDR1 and CDR2 from the germline V gene are MNHNS and SASEGT. After removal of 7 bases from V and 1 base from J, the junction contained 8 bases not matched to a gene.

The chain carries TRBV6-6 and TRBJ2-6; D gene unclear. Deletions cut 4 bases from V and 0 bases from J, with 10 bases between. This CDR3 contains 16 residues. Germline V gene sequence: CDR1 MNHNY, CDR2 SVGAGI (reference sequence). CDR3 protein: CASSLSSPSGANVLTF. For the CDR3, the DNA is TGTGCCAGCAGTTTGTCAAGCCCCTCTGGGGCCAACGTCCTGACTTTC.

This CDR3 is CASLSDRTGTSYEQYF. In nucleotides, the CDR3 is TGTGCCAGCCTTTCGGATAGGACAGGGACTTCCTACGAGCAGTACTTC. V gene TRBV6-6 combines with J gene TRBJ2-7, with 8 positions matching TRBD1. In germline, CDR1 is MNHNY, CDR2 SVGAGI (reference sequence). The CDR3 has 16 residues. Unmatched junction bases numbered 13, after V lost 8 bases and J lost 1 base.

The chain has TRBV7-3 and TRBJ2-1; D unresolved. The DNA end is a closer match to TRBJ2-7, so the J assignment may be wrong. This CDR3 has 14 amino acids. CDR1 is SGHTA, CDR2 FQGTGA, per germline. DNA of the CDR3: TGTGCCAGCAGCTTCAGTTGGCCCTACAATGAGCAGTACTTC. Protein sequence: CASSFSWPYNEQYF.

This clonotype was counted many times. The rearrangement links TRBV12-3 or TRBV12-4 to TRBJ2-1; D ambiguous. The CDR3 has 11 residues. V lost 3 bases, J lost 8 bases, and 5 bases lay in between. The DNA for the CDR3 is TGTGCCAGCAGTTTTCGGGATGAGCAGTTCTTC. Translating gives CASSFRDEQFF.

The CDR3 loop reads CASSDWFYGYTF. Written as DNA, the CDR3 is TGTGCCAGCAGTGATTGGTTCTATGGCTACACCTTC. The chain employs TRBV2 and TRBJ1-2; no reliable D call. There are 12 residues in the CDR3. The V and J ends lost 3 bases and 4 bases respectively, with 6 bases between them. Germline assignment: CDR1 SNHLY and CDR2 FYNNEI.

This clonotype was counted ten times or more. The chain joins TRBV29-1 to TRBJ1-1, with 12 nucleotides matching TRBD1. J gave up 6 bases and V 4 bases, and 3 bases lay outside the gene matches. CDR1 SQVTM and CDR2 ANQGSEA come from the germline V gene. The CDR3 length is 13 residues. The CDR3 DNA is TGCAGCGTTGCGGGACAGGGGGCTTCTGAAGCTTTCTTT. It codes for CSVAGQGASEAFF.

The chain combines TRBV24-1 with TRBJ2-3, with 8 positions matching TRBD2. Germline V lookup: CDR1 KGHDR, CDR2 SFDVKD. The CDR3 loop spans 18 amino acids. Trimming at V came to 3 bases and at J to 4 bases, leaving 14 bases not matched to a gene. Here the CDR3 DNA reads TGTGCCACCAGTGATCCCGGGGGGGGTGGTAACCTACCAGATACGCAGTATTTT. It encodes CATSDPGGGGNLPDTQYF.

The chain employs TRBV12-3 or TRBV12-4 and TRBJ2-1, with a possible D match to TRBD2 (6 bases). V gave up 1 base and J gave up 7 bases, with 14 bases separating them. This CDR3 is built from 15 residues. The CDR3 DNA reads TGTGCCAGCAGTTTAGACGGGGGTCGCGGGAATGAGCAGTTCTTC. This sequence encodes CASSLDGGRGNEQFF.

The chain links TRBV5-1 to TRBJ1-2; 7 nucleotides agree with TRBD1. CDR3 size: 16 residues. Germline CDR1 and CDR2: SGHRS and YFSETQ. V dropped 4 bases and J dropped 2; count of bases not matched to a gene: 11. CDR3 region: CASSTIGTEPNYGYTF. CDR3 coding DNA: TGCGCCAGCAGCACTATTGGGACAGAGCCCAACTATGGCTACACCTTC.

This sequence joins TRBV7-9 and TRBJ2-7, with 10 bases matching TRBD1. The CDR3 runs to 16 residues. Per the germline V gene, CDR1 is SEHNR and CDR2 is FQNEAQ (reference sequence). Germline trimming cut 1 base from V and 3 bases from J; bases unmatched to any gene: 6. DNA for the CDR3: TGTGCCAGCAGCTTAGGGGGACAGGGGAATTTCTACGAGCAGTACTTC. Translated, it gives CASSLGGQGNFYEQYF.

The gene calls are TRBV5-1 and TRBJ2-3, with 9 bases identical to TRBD1. This CDR3 spans 17 amino acids. V shed 4 bases, J shed 3 bases, and the junction held 12 bases outside the gene matches. The germline gives CDR1 SGHRS, CDR2 YFSETQ. The CDR3 spells CASSQSVTGGATDTQYF. The CDR3 region has the DNA TGCGCCAGCAGCCAATCGGTTACAGGGGGCGCGACAGATACGCAGTATTTT.

The genes are TRBV28 and TRBJ2-3, with D tentatively TRBD2 (5 bases). The CDR3 has 14 amino acids. Germline lookup yields CDR1 MDHEN and CDR2 SYDVKM. Trimming pared 6 bases from V and 1 base from J, leaving 11 bases between. The CDR3 reads CASSLPRGTDTQYF. The CDR3 DNA follows: TGTGCCAGCAGCTTACCGAGGGGCACAGATACGCAGTATTTT. The full variable domain, rest sourced from reference TRBV28 and TRBJ2-3, is DVKVTQSSRYLVKRTGEKVFLECVQDMDHENMFWYRQDPGLGLRLIYFSYDVKMKEKGDIPEGYSVSREKKERFSLILESASTNQTSMYLCASSLPRGTDTQYFGPGTRLTVL.

The chain links TRBV4-1 to TRBJ2-1, with 11 bases that match TRBD2. The V gene's germline CDR1 is MGHRA and CDR2 YSYEKL. The CDR3 covers 17 residues. J was trimmed by 10 bases and V by 0 bases; bases with no gene match: 11. The CDR3 here is CASSQDQGLAGGGEQFF. The DNA for the CDR3 is TGCGCCAGCAGCCAAGATCAGGGGCTAGCGGGAGGAGGCGAGCAGTTCTTC.